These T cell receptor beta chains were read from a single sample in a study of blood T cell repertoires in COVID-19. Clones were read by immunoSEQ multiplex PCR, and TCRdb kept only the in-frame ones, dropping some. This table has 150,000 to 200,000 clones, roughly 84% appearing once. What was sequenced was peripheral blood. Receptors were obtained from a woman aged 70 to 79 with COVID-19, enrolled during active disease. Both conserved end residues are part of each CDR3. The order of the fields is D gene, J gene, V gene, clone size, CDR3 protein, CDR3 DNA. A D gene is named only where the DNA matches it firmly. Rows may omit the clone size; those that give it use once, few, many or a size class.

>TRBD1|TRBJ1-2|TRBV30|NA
CAWGDRGGRYGYTF
TGTGCCTGGGGTGACAGGGGCGGTCGGTATGGCTACACCTTC
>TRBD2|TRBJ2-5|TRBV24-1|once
CATSDWGLAGRETQYF
TGTGCCACCAGTGACTGGGGACTAGCGGGTCGGGAGACCCAGTACTTC
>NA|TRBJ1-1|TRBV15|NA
CATSRDYARANTEAFF
TGTGCCACCAGCAGAGATTACGCCAGGGCAAACACTGAAGCTTTCTTT
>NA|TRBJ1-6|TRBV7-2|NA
CASSLKNRFYNSPLHF
TGTGCCAGCAGCTTAAAGAACCGGTTCTATAATTCACCCCTCCACTTT
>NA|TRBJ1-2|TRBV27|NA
CASSQSVPPKGYTF
TGTGCCAGCAGCCAATCGGTGCCTCCCAAGGGCTACACCTTC
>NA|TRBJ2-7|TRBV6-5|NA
CASRATGFVYEQYF
TGTGCCAGCAGGGCCACAGGGTTCGTCTACGAGCAGTACTTC
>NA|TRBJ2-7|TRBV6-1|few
CASSEAGGGGGVEQYF
TGTGCCAGCAGTGAAGCGGGAGGGGGAGGGGGTGTCGAGCAGTACTTC
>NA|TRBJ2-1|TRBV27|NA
CASSFGQFYNEQFF
TGTGCCAGCAGTTTTGGACAGTTCTACAATGAGCAGTTCTTC
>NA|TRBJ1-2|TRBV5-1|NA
CASSFTDRLYGYTF
TGCGCCAGCAGCTTTACGGACAGACTCTATGGCTACACCTTC
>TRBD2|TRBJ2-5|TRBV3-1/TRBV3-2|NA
CASSQAGLPYQYF
TGTGCCAGCAGCCAAGCGGGACTACCTTATCAGTACTTC
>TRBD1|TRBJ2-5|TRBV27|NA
CASSLSIRGETQYF
TGTGCCAGCAGTTTATCGATCAGGGGGGAGACCCAGTACTTC
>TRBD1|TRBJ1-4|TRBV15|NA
CATSTGTGGEKLFF
TGTGCCACCAGCACCGGGACAGGGGGCGAAAAACTGTTTTTT
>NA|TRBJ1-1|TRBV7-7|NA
CASSLGRESEAFF
TGTGCTAGCAGCTTGGGGAGGGAGAGTGAAGCTTTCTTT
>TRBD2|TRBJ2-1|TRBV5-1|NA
CASSLKGLAGGSSYNEQFF
TGCGCCAGCAGCCTTAAGGGACTAGCGGGGGGTAGCTCCTACAATGAGCAGTTCTTC
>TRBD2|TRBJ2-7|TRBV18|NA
CASSGGTPGEQYF
TGTGCCAGCTCGGGGGGGACCCCAGGAGAGCAGTACTTC
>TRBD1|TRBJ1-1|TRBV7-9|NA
CASSLGGGGQGNTEAFF
TGTGCCAGCAGCTTAGGGGGCGGGGGACAGGGGAACACTGAAGCTTTCTTT
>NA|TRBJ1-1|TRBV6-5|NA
CASSYFRNTVNTEAFF
TGTGCCAGCAGTTACTTTCGAAACACAGTGAACACTGAAGCTTTCTTT
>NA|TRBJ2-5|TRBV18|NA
CASSPLTRETQYF
TGTGCCAGCTCACCCTTAACCCGGGAGACCCAGTACTTC
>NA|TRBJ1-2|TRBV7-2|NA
CASSPGGGNYGYTF
TGTGCCAGCAGCCCAGGCGGGGGTAACTATGGCTACACCTTC
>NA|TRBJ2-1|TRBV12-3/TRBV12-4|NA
CASSFEGNEQFF
TGTGCCAGCAGTTTCGAGGGTAATGAGCAGTTCTTC
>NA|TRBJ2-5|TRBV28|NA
CASSLMAGARPGETQYF
TGTGCCAGCAGTTTAATGGCAGGGGCGAGGCCAGGGGAGACCCAGTACTTC
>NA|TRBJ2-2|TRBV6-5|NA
CAVTSHTGELFF
TGTGCCGTCACATCCCACACCGGGGAGCTGTTTTTT
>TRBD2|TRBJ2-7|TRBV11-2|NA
CASSKKREGAYEQYF
TGTGCCAGCAGCAAAAAGCGGGAGGGAGCTTACGAGCAGTACTTC
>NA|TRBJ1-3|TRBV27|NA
CASSSSRGRIGTIYF
TGTGCCAGCAGTTCCAGTAGGGGCCGAATAGGCACCATATATTTT
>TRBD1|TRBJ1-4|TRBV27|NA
CASSSGTGVEKLFF
TGTGCCAGCAGTTCCGGGACAGGGGTTGAAAAACTGTTTTTT
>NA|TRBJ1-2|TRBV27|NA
CASSSITGNYGYTF
TGTGCCAGCAGTTCGATAACCGGGAACTATGGCTACACCTTC
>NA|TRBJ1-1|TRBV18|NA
CASSPSASSEAFF
TGTGCCAGCTCACCATCTGCCTCGAGTGAAGCTTTCTTT
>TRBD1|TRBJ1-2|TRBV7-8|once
CASSLGVGQGVYGYTF
TGTGCCAGCAGCTTAGGGGTGGGACAGGGTGTCTATGGCTACACCTTC
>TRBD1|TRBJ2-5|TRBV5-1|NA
CASSIRQGAGEETQYF
TGCGCCAGCAGCATACGACAGGGCGCCGGGGAGGAGACCCAGTACTTC
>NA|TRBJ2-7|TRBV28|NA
CASSPTGQYEQYF
TGTGCCAGCAGTCCGACCGGACAATACGAGCAGTACTTC
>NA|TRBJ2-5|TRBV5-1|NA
CASSLVMNTRETQYF
TGCGCCAGCAGCTTGGTTATGAACACTAGGGAGACCCAGTACTTC
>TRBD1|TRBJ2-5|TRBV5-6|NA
CASSVLQGQGETQYF
TGTGCCAGCAGCGTCCTACAGGGGCAAGGAGAGACCCAGTACTTC
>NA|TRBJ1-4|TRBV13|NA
CASSPRQRATNEKLFF
TGTGCCAGCAGCCCGCGGCAGAGAGCAACTAATGAAAAACTGTTTTTT
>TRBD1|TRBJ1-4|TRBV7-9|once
CASSASTGNEKLFF
TGTGCCAGCAGCGCCTCGACAGGGAATGAAAAACTGTTTTTT
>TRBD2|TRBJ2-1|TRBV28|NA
CASTPGTRVNEQFF
TGTGCCAGCACCCCAGGGACTAGGGTCAATGAGCAGTTCTTC
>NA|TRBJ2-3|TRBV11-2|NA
CASSRRGSGGTDTQYF
TGTGCCAGCAGCCGCAGGGGTTCCGGGGGGACAGATACGCAGTATTTT
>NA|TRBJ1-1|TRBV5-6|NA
CASSLNQGTTEAFF
TGTGCCAGCAGCTTGAACCAGGGAACCACTGAAGCTTTCTTT
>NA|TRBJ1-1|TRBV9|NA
CASSVEGWTGEGTEAFF
TGTGCCAGCAGCGTAGAGGGGTGGACGGGGGAAGGGACTGAAGCTTTCTTT
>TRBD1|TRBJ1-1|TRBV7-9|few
CASSLDAGGKSEAFF
TGTGCCAGCAGCTTAGATGCAGGGGGCAAGTCTGAAGCTTTCTTT
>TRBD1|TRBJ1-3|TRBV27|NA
CASSLSGQIAGNTIYF
TGTGCCAGCAGTTTATCGGGACAGATTGCTGGAAACACCATATATTTT
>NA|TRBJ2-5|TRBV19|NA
CASSSWGQETQYF
TGTGCCAGTAGTAGCTGGGGCCAGGAGACCCAGTACTTC
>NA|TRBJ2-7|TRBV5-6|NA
CASSRGGPAYEQYF
TGTGCCAGCAGCCGGGGTGGCCCTGCCTACGAGCAGTACTTC
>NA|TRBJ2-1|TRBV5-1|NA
CASSLGLAYNEQFF
TGCGCCAGCAGCTTGGGTCTAGCCTACAATGAGCAGTTCTTC
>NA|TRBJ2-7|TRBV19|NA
CATQQDPSSYEQYF
TGTGCCACTCAGCAGGATCCCTCTTCCTACGAGCAGTACTTC
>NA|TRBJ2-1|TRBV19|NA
CASRPASPNEQFF
TGTGCCAGTAGACCGGCTAGCCCCAATGAGCAGTTCTTC
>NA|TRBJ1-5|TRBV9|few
CASSVGTDNQPQHF
TGTGCCAGCAGCGTAGGGACAGACAATCAGCCCCAGCATTTT